Below are 15 T cell receptor beta chains sequenced from a single sample in a study of early T cells in non-severe SARS-CoV-2 infection. TCRdb fed the 5' RACE reads into MiXCR, producing one record per CDR3 protein. The sample holds tens of thousands of distinct CDR3 sequences, under 15% seen once. The sequenced sample consisted of whole blood. These receptors all stem from an adult who was a healthcare worker with PCR-confirmed SARS-CoV-2 infection or an uninfected control (not recorded which).

The rearrangement uses TRBV2 and TRBJ2-7; 12 positions match TRBD2. The CDR3 totals 14 residues. The V segment lost 7 bases and the J segment 2 bases; nucleotides outside the gene matches: 3. Germline assignment: CDR1 SNHLY and CDR2 FYNNEI. The CDR3 protein is CASKTSGGTYEQYF. DNA of the CDR3: TGTGCCAGCAAGACTAGCGGGGGAACCTACGAGCAGTACTTC.

This clonotype was counted many times. The chain uses TRBV27 and TRBJ2-7; a possible D gene is TRBD1 (6 bases). This CDR3 is 15 amino acids long. Deletions cut 6 bases from V and 1 base from J, with 16 bases between. Germline-derived CDR1 and CDR2 are MNHEY and SMNVEV (reference sequence). CDR3 bases: TGTGCCAGCAGGAGCACTACCAGGGGATCCTACGAGCAGTACTTC. This gives the protein CASRSTTRGSYEQYF.

There are many counts of this clonotype. The J gene is TRBJ1-1, the V gene TRBV6-5; the D is unclear. The germline V gene encodes CDR1 MNHEY and CDR2 SVGAGI. CDR3 size: 14 residues. V lost 0 bases and J lost 4, with 9 bases in between. CDR3 in amino acids: CASSYSTRGTEAFF. For the CDR3, the DNA is TGTGCCAGCAGTTACTCGACGCGTGGCACTGAAGCTTTCTTT.

This clonotype was detected only a few times. CDR3 bases: TGTGCCAGCGGACGACAGGGGAAACAAGATACGCAGTATTTT. Translation gives CASGRQGKQDTQYF. This chain uses TRBV6-6 with TRBJ2-3, with TRBD1 matching over 8 bases. Germline-derived CDR1 and CDR2 are MNHNY and SVGAGI (reference sequence). This CDR3 contains 14 residues. After removal of 8 bases from V and 5 bases from J, the junction contained 9 bases not matched to a gene.

The DNA of the CDR3 is TGTGCCAGCTCACCACAGGGCAATCAGCCCCAGCATTTT. Protein product: CASSPQGNQPQHF. The chain combines TRBV18 with TRBJ1-5; D remains ambiguous. V lost 1 base, J lost 2 bases, and 3 bases lay in between. The CDR3 runs 13 residues. Germline values: CDR1 KGHSH, CDR2 LQKENI.

This clonotype was counted a few times. This rearrangement joins TRBV27 to TRBJ1-1; D might be TRBD1 (6 bases). The germline V and J ends were trimmed by 10 bases and 2 bases, with 17 bases remaining between them. The CDR3 extends over 14 amino acids. Germline CDR1 and CDR2: MNHEY and SMNVEV (reference sequence). In nucleotides, the CDR3 is TGTGCCACCAAGGGGGAGTTAATTAACACTGAAGCTTTCTTT. Amino acids: CATKGELINTEAFF.

This clonotype counts as medium-sized. This rearrangement joins TRBV11-2 to TRBJ2-3; D not certain. The CDR3 is 16 amino acids. The V end lost 1 base, the J end lost 2 bases, and 13 bases lay between the germline ends. Germline V CDR1 and CDR2: SGHAT, FQNNGV. The CDR3 spells CASSLGARTFTDTQYF. The CDR3 bases are TGTGCCAGCAGCTTAGGTGCTAGAACATTCACAGATACGCAGTATTTT.

This clonotype was recorded many times. The J gene is TRBJ2-5, the V gene TRBV18; no clear D. Germline V gene lookup returns CDR1 KGHSH and CDR2 LQKENI. The CDR3 spans 14 residues. Deletions cut 3 bases from V and 2 bases from J, with 10 bases between. The CDR3, as DNA: TGTGCCAGCTCACCTGGCCTATCTCAAGAGACCCAGTACTTC. It codes for CASSPGLSQETQYF.

This clonotype has at least ten counts. The chain uses TRBV7-9 and TRBJ2-7; maybe TRBD2 (5 bases). This CDR3 is built from 12 residues. Trimming left V 4 bases short and J 5 bases short, with 9 bases between. From germline, CDR1 is SEHNR and CDR2 FQNEAQ (reference sequence). The CDR3 sequence: CASSSAGDEQYF. The DNA for the CDR3 is TGTGCCAGCAGCTCGGCCGGGGACGAGCAGTACTTC.

This clonotype was counted between two and nine times. The chain uses TRBV6-1 and TRBJ1-1; D call uncertain. CDR3 length: 13 residues. The V end lost 7 bases, the J end lost 5 bases, and 14 bases lay between the germline ends. Germline values: CDR1 MNHNS, CDR2 SASEGT. DNA of the CDR3: TGTGCCAGCAACGAGGTGGTGAGGACTGAAGCTTTCTTT. It specifies CASNEVVRTEAFF.

This clonotype showed up just a few times. The chain recombines TRBV7-9 with TRBJ2-5; the D is unclear. With 3 bases removed from V and 2 bases from J, the gap between germline ends came to 10 bases. This CDR3 region has 14 residues. Germline V gives CDR1 SEHNR, CDR2 FQNEAQ (reference sequence). The CDR3 loop is CASSFSQAQETQYF. Written as DNA, the CDR3 is TGTGCCAGCAGCTTTTCCCAAGCTCAAGAGACCCAGTACTTC. The full variable domain, its missing parts supplied by reference TRBV7-9 and TRBJ2-5, is DTGVSQNPRHKITKRGQNVTFRCDPISEHNRLYWYRQTLGQGPEFLTYFQNEAQLEKSRLLSDRFSAERPKGSFSTLEIQRTEQGDSAMYLCASSFSQAQETQYFGPGTRLLVL.

CDR3 DNA sequence: TGTGCCAGCAGCGTAGCTACGGGGCGGGGGGAAAACATTCAGTACTTC. It specifies CASSVATGRGENIQYF. J is TRBJ2-4 and V is TRBV9; 8 nucleotides match TRBD2. CDR1 and CDR2 from the germline V gene are SGDLS and YYNGEE. CDR3 length equals 16 residues. The ends lost 0 bases at V and 5 bases at J; junction bases unmatched: 7.

There are many counts of this clonotype. For the CDR3, the DNA is TGTGCCAGCAGCCCAACCTTTTCGGGGGGCCGAGGTGAAGCTTTCTTT. This translates into CASSPTFSGGRGEAFF. The V and J genes are TRBV6-1 and TRBJ1-1; D possibly corresponds to TRBD1 (6 bases). Germline CDR1 reads MNHNS; CDR2 reads SASEGT. The CDR3 is 16 residues long. Trimming removed 6 bases at V and 7 bases at J, with 24 bases between.

The rearrangement joins TRBV12-3 or TRBV12-4 to TRBJ2-5; D remains ambiguous. The CDR3 covers 14 residues. Trimming removed 3 bases from V and 2 bases from J, with 10 bases in between. The CDR3 reads CASSLVATQETQYF. CDR3 nucleotides: TGTGCCAGCAGTTTGGTGGCAACACAAGAGACCCAGTACTTC.

V and J are TRBV5-5 and TRBJ2-2; 7 bases agree with TRBD2. The CDR3 extends over 16 amino acids. With V trimmed by 0 bases and J by 3 bases, 5 bases remained unmatched. Germline CDR1 and CDR2: SGHKS and YYEKEE (reference sequence). For the CDR3, the DNA is TGTGCCAGCAGCTTGGGGCTAGCGGATTACACCGGGGAGCTGTTTTTT. This encodes CASSLGLADYTGELFF. The complete variable domain, with remaining parts taken from reference TRBV5-5 and TRBJ2-2, reads DAGVTQSPTHLIKTRGQQVTLRCSPISGHKSVSWYQQVLGQGPQFIFQYYEKEERGRGNFPDRFSARQFPNYSSELNVNALLLGDSALYLCASSLGLADYTGELFFGEGSRLTVL.